This T cell receptor (beta chain) was captured in a study of cytomegalovirus exposure and HLA in healthy donors. Across the whole study: Prior work identified 95 million to 120 million unique TCR beta sequences in roughly 190 million T cells. Study outcomes and limitations: One variant, a missense change in DCLRE1C, was linked in a later analysis to TCR beta V- and J-gene trimming.

CDR1 SGHDN and CDR2 FVKESK come from the germline V gene. The CDR3 contains 14 residues. V was pared by 4 bases and J by 4 bases, with 13 bases between. Concerning this clone: Its matching antigen is unknown.

Amplification used 60 Vbeta primers and 13 Jbeta primers. This table comes from immunoSEQ multiplex PCR, and its TCRdb copy is limited to in-frame clones, with some not included. The sample includes roughly 150,000 clones, 76% of them seen just once. Sequences were obtained from PBMCs. The chain couples TRBV14 to TRBJ1-2; perhaps TRBD1 as D (5 bases). This TCR came from a woman aged 40 to 50 in good health and CMV-seronegative. CDR3 residues: CASSPGTSRYGYTF. The DNA of the CDR3 is TGTGCCAGCAGCCCCGGGACTTCCCGCTATGGCTACACCTTC. The variable domain in full, with the rest retrieved from reference TRBV14 and TRBJ1-2, is EAGVTQFPSHSVIEKGQTVTLRCDPISGHDNLYWYRRVMGKEIKFLLHFVKESKQDESGMPNNRFLAERTGGTYSTLKVQPAELEDSGVYFCASSPGTSRYGYTFGSGTRLTVV.